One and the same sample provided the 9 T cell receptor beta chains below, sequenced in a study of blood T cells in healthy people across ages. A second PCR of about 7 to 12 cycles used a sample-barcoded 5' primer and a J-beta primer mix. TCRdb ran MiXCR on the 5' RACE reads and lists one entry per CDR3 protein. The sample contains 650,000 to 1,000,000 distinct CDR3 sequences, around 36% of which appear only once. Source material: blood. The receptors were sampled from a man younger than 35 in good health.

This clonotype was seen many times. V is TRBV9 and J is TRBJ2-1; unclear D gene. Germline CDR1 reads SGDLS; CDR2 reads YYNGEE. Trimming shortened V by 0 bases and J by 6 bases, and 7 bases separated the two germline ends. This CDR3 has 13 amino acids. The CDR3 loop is CASSVEVGNEQFF. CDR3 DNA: TGTGCCAGCAGCGTAGAAGTCGGCAATGAGCAGTTCTTC.

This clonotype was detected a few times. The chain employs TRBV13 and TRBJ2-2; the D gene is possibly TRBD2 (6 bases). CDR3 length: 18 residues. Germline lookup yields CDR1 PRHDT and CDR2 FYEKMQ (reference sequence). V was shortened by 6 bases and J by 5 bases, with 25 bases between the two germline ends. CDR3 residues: CASRNSGMGEGRTGELFF. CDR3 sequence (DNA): TGTGCCAGCAGGAATTCCGGGATGGGAGAGGGGAGGACCGGGGAGCTGTTTTTT. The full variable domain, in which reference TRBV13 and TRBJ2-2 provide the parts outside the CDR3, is AAGVIQSPRHLIKEKRETATLKCYPIPRHDTVYWYQQGPGQDPQFLISFYEKMQSDKGSIPDRFSAQQFSDYHSELNMSSLELGDSALYFCASRNSGMGEGRTGELFFGEGSRLTVL.

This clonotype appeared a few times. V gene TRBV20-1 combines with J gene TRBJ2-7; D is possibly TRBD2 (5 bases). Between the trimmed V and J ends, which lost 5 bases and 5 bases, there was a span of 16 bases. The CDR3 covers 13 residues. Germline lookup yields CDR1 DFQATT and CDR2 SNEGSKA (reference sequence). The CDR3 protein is CSAQREYSNEQYF. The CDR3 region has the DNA TGCAGTGCTCAGAGGGAGTATTCGAACGAGCAGTACTTC.

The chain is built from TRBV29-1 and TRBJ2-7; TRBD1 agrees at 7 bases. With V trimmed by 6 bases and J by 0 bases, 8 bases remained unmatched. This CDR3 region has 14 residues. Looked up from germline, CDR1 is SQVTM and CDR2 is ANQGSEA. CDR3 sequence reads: CSVPGTDGSYEQYF. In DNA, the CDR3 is TGCAGCGTCCCCGGGACAGATGGCTCCTACGAGCAGTACTTC.

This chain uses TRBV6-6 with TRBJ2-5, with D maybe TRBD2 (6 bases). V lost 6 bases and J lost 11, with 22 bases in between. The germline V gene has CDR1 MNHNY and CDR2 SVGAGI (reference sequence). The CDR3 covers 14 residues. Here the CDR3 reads CASSYPAGGDEQYF. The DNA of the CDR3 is TGTGCCAGCAGCTATCCAGCGGGCGGTGATGAGCAGTACTTC.

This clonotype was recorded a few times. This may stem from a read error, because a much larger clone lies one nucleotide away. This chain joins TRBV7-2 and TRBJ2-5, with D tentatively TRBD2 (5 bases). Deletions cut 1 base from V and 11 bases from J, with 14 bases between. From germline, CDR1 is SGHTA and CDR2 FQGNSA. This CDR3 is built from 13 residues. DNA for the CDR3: TGTGCCAGCAGCTTAGTTGCCGGGAATGAGCAGTACTTC. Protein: CASSLVAGNEQYF.

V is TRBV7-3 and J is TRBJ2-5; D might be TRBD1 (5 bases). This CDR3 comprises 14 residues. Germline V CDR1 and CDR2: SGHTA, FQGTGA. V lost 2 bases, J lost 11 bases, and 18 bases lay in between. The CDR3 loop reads CASSLRGRGYEQYF. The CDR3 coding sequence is TGTGCCAGCAGCTTACGAGGAAGGGGCTATGAGCAGTACTTC. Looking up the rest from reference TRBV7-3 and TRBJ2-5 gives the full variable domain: GAGVSQTPSNKVTEKGKYVELRCDPISGHTALYWYRQSLGQGPEFLIYFQGTGAADDSGLPNDRFFAVRPEGSVSTLKIQRTERGDSAVYLCASSLRGRGYEQYFGPGTRLLVL.

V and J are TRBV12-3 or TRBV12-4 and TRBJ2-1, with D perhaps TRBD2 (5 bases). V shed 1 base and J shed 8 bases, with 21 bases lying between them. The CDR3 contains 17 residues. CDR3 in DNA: TGTGCCAGCAGTTTAGTGCTACCGGGATATGCTTTAGATGAGCAGTTCTTC. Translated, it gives CASSLVLPGYALDEQFF.

In nucleotides, the CDR3 is TGTGCCAGCAGCCCTGGACAGAGTGAAGCTTTCTTT. Translating gives CASSPGQSEAFF. This chain uses TRBV7-9 with TRBJ1-1; the D gene is possibly TRBD1 (6 bases). The V and J ends lost 5 bases and 7 bases respectively, with 11 bases between them. The CDR3 covers 12 residues. Per the germline V gene, CDR1 is SEHNR and CDR2 is FQNEAQ (reference sequence). Full variable domain (outside the CDR3, taken from reference TRBV7-9 and TRBJ1-1): DTGVSQNPRHKITKRGQNVTFRCDPISEHNRLYWYRQTLGQGPEFLTYFQNEAQLEKSRLLSDRFSAERPKGSFSTLEIQRTEQGDSAMYLCASSPGQSEAFFGQGTRLTVV.